These 31 T cell receptor beta chains originate from one sample sequenced in a study of T-cell memory formation after mild COVID-19. TCRdb reprocessed the 5' RACE reads via MiXCR and lists one record per CDR3 protein. The profile covers about 360,000 distinct CDR3 sequences, with around 15% appearing a single time and approximately 20% taken by the ten largest. The specimen was PBMCs or a T cell subset sorted from them (not recorded which). All receptors derive from a young man who had mild COVID-19 (a few samples of this study predate the infection). Cell type and time point are not known.

This clonotype appeared a few times. The rearrangement uses TRBV6-5 and TRBJ2-5, with D uncertain. Germline values: CDR1 MNHEY, CDR2 SVGAGI. The V end was cut by 8 bases, the J end by 7 bases, with 17 bases between. This CDR3 is built from 13 residues. In nucleotides, the CDR3 is TGTGCCAGCTACGCAACGGTGCAGGCGACCCAGTACTTC. It yields the protein CASYATVQATQYF.

V gene TRBV6-6 combines with J gene TRBJ2-6; tentative D call: TRBD1 (6 bases). V shed 0 bases and J shed 0 bases, with 24 bases lying between them. Germline lookup yields CDR1 MNHNY and CDR2 SVGAGI (reference sequence). This CDR3 has 22 residues. DNA of the CDR3: TGTGCCAGCAGTTACTCGATGTACCCAAATAGTGGGGACATCTCTGGGGCCAACGTCCTGACTTTC. Translated, it gives CASSYSMYPNSGDISGANVLTF.

Only a few counts were recorded for this clonotype. The chain combines TRBV24-1 with TRBJ2-3; 10 positions agree with TRBD2. This CDR3 spans 14 amino acids. After removal of 7 bases from V and 6 bases from J, the junction contained 6 bases not matched to a gene. Germline CDR1 reads KGHDR; CDR2 reads SFDVKD. CDR3 protein: CATRFSGGPDTQYF. In DNA form, the CDR3 reads TGTGCCACCAGATTTAGCGGGGGGCCCGATACGCAGTATTTT.

This clonotype was observed a few times. This rearrangement joins TRBV2 to TRBJ2-4, with 10 bases fitting TRBD2. The CDR3 runs to 14 residues. J gave up 8 bases and V 2 bases, and 3 bases lay outside the gene matches. Germline V lookup: CDR1 SNHLY, CDR2 FYNNEI. The CDR3 DNA reads TGTGCCAGCAGTGAATGGCTAGCGGGGGACATTCAGTACTTC. This codes for CASSEWLAGDIQYF.

This clonotype was counted between two and nine times. This chain connects TRBV7-3 to TRBJ2-3, with D possibly TRBD1 on 5 matching bases. The CDR3 totals 15 residues. The V gene's germline CDR1 is SGHTA and CDR2 FQGTGA. The V gene lost 6 bases and the J gene lost 0 bases, with 13 bases spanning the gap. This CDR3 reads CASRTTARSTDTQYF. The CDR3 DNA follows: TGTGCCAGCAGGACGACAGCTAGAAGCACAGATACGCAGTATTTT.

In its sample, this clonotype was seen many times. The gene calls are TRBV12-3 or TRBV12-4 and TRBJ2-4; the D gene could be TRBD1 or TRBD2 (6 bases each). The CDR3 is 15 amino acids. V was cut by 6 bases and J by 1 base, with 13 bases left in between. As DNA, the CDR3 is TGTGCCAGCAGCCCAAGGGGGGCGGCCAAAAACATTCAGTACTTC. Protein sequence: CASSPRGAAKNIQYF.

This chain links TRBV2 with TRBJ2-3; D is unresolved. The CDR3 consists of 15 residues. Germline V gene lookup returns CDR1 SNHLY and CDR2 FYNNEI. V lost 0 bases to trimming and J lost 2 bases, with 9 bases between them. In DNA, the CDR3 is TGTGCCAGCAGTGAAGCAGGAGCCTACACAGATACGCAGTATTTT. Amino acid sequence: CASSEAGAYTDTQYF.

This clonotype showed up just a few times. This chain connects TRBV4-1 to TRBJ1-1; D not certain. Germline V CDR1 and CDR2: MGHRA, YSYEKL. Deletions cut 3 bases from V and 11 bases from J, with 19 bases between. The CDR3 is 14 amino acids. This chain's CDR3 is CASSQPGSPDRAFF. The DNA of the CDR3 is TGCGCCAGCAGCCAGCCCGGGTCCCCGGACCGGGCTTTCTTT.

The gene calls are TRBV9 and TRBJ1-1; a weak D match, TRBD1 (5 bases). Deletions cut 0 bases from V and 10 bases from J, with 13 bases between. The CDR3 runs 13 residues. The germline V gene encodes CDR1 SGDLS and CDR2 YYNGEE. CDR3 sequence reads: CASSVGGADRAFF. DNA of the CDR3: TGTGCCAGCAGCGTAGGAGGGGCTGATCGAGCTTTCTTT.

This clonotype has a count of ten or more. This chain links TRBV28 with TRBJ1-5; 7 nucleotides match TRBD1. The CDR3 is 16 residues long. Germline values: CDR1 MDHEN, CDR2 SYDVKM. After removal of 4 bases from V and 0 bases from J, the junction contained 6 bases not matched to a gene. CDR3: CASSSLRQGSNQPQHF. For the CDR3, the DNA is TGTGCCAGCAGTTCCCTCCGACAGGGTAGCAATCAGCCCCAGCATTTT.

This chain links TRBV20-1 with TRBJ1-1; D uncertain. Per the germline V gene, CDR1 is DFQATT and CDR2 is SNEGSKA (reference sequence). The CDR3 consists of 15 residues. V was cut by 0 bases and J by 0 bases, with 11 bases left in between. CDR3: CSARDRSRVNTEAFF. The CDR3 bases are TGCAGTGCTAGAGACCGCTCTCGGGTGAACACTGAAGCTTTCTTT.

This clonotype was seen repeatedly, ten times or more. This chain connects TRBV7-2 to TRBJ1-3, with a possible D match to TRBD1 (6 bases). Per the germline V gene, CDR1 is SGHTA and CDR2 is FQGNSA. Trimming took off 1 base at V and 4 bases at J, with 11 bases between the two ends. CDR3 length: 15 amino acids. The DNA for the CDR3 is TGTGCCAGCAGCTTAGGGGGGCTGGAGGGAAACACCATATATTTT. Translated, it gives CASSLGGLEGNTIYF.

The chain combines TRBV5-1 with TRBJ1-5; D call uncertain. The CDR3 is 15 amino acids. CDR1 and CDR2 from the germline V gene are SGHRS and YFSETQ. The V gene lost 2 bases and the J gene lost 5 bases, with 14 bases spanning the gap. The CDR3 nucleotides read TGCGCCAGCAGCTTTTTCGAAGGGTTTCATCAGCCCCAGCATTTT. Translated, it gives CASSFFEGFHQPQHF.

There are a few counts of this clonotype. A much bigger clone sits one base away, suggesting this may be a read error. The CDR3 reads CASSSAGSQETQYF. CDR3 DNA: TGTGCCAGCAGCTCAGCGGGGAGCCAAGAGACCCAGTACTTC. V is TRBV12-3 or TRBV12-4 and J is TRBJ2-5, with TRBD2 matching over 7 bases. The CDR3 runs to 14 residues. Losses at the gene ends were 6 bases for V and 1 base for J; bases not matched to a gene: 5.

This clonotype was seen more than once but under ten times. J is TRBJ1-1 and V is TRBV6-5, with 7 bases matching TRBD1. The germline V gene has CDR1 MNHEY and CDR2 SVGAGI. The CDR3 covers 14 residues. V dropped 7 bases and J dropped 0; count of bases not matched to a gene: 5. The CDR3 reads CASTYRGVNTEAFF. The CDR3 bases are TGTGCCAGCACCTACAGGGGAGTGAACACTGAAGCTTTCTTT.

This clonotype came up a few times. J is TRBJ2-1 and V is TRBV7-3, with 9 bases aligning to TRBD1. The CDR3 has 16 amino acids. Germline V gene lookup returns CDR1 SGHTA and CDR2 FQGTGA. V trimming: 5 bases; J trimming: 5 bases; junction bases outside the gene matches: 10. The CDR3 nucleotides are TGTGCCAGCAGCGCCCAAGGGACAGGGCGGCACAATGAGCAGTTCTTC. This codes for CASSAQGTGRHNEQFF.

This clonotype was recorded a few times. CDR3 bases: TGTGCCAGCAGTCTTCACAGGGGGACTATTAGCACAGATACGCAGTATTTT. Translated, it gives CASSLHRGTISTDTQYF. The chain employs TRBV14 and TRBJ2-3; the D gene is possibly TRBD1 (8 bases). The CDR3 runs 17 residues. Germline V gene sequence: CDR1 SGHDN, CDR2 FVKESK. V was trimmed by 6 bases and J by 0 bases, leaving 19 bases between them.

The DNA for the CDR3 is TGTGCCAGTCGACAGCGCTCTGGAAACACCATATATTTT. Its translation: CASRQRSGNTIYF. V gene TRBV19 combines with J gene TRBJ1-3; possibly TRBD1 for D (5 bases). CDR1 and CDR2 (germline): LNHDA, SQIVND (reference sequence). Trimming pared 8 bases from V and 0 bases from J, leaving 8 bases between. CDR3 length: 13 amino acids.

Notes on this clonotype: Just one base apart from a much larger clone, this may be a read error. The chain is built from TRBV4-2 and TRBJ2-7, with 7 bases lining up with TRBD1. CDR1 and CDR2 from the germline V gene are LGHNA and YNFKEQ. This CDR3 has 16 residues. The CDR3 DNA is TGTGCCAGCAGCAAAGAAGCTAGGACAGGCTCCTACGAGCAGTACTTC. This sequence encodes CASSKEARTGSYEQYF.

The table lists this clonotype with a few counts. The gene calls are TRBV10-1 and TRBJ2-3; D remains unclear. V shed 5 bases and J shed 0 bases, with 9 bases lying between them. The CDR3 length is 14 residues. The germline V gene has CDR1 WNHNN and CDR2 SYGVQD (reference sequence). The CDR3 loop is CASSLTESTDTQYF. The DNA of the CDR3 is TGCGCCAGCAGTCTGACGGAAAGCACAGATACGCAGTATTTT.

This chain connects TRBV4-2 to TRBJ1-2, with D perhaps TRBD1 (5 bases). Germline values: CDR1 LGHNA, CDR2 YNFKEQ. CDR3 size: 16 residues. V lost 1 base to trimming and J lost 8 bases, with 20 bases between them. CDR3 DNA: TGTGCCAGCAGCCAAGGAGTGGACACCTCCCCATTCGGCTACACCTTC. Translated: CASSQGVDTSPFGYTF.

This clonotype was observed a few times. This chain connects TRBV11-3 to TRBJ2-1; no reliable D call. This CDR3 is built from 14 residues. Germline CDR1 reads SGHNT; CDR2 reads YENEEA. V was pared by 5 bases and J by 5 bases, with 13 bases between. The CDR3 DNA is TGTGCCAGCAGCCCCGGGTTGAACGACAATGAGCAGTTCTTC. The encoded protein is CASSPGLNDNEQFF.

A few counts support this clonotype. The chain links TRBV5-1 to TRBJ1-2, with a possible D match to TRBD1 (6 bases). Trimming removed 0 bases at V and 7 bases at J, with 13 bases between. The CDR3 runs to 14 residues. Germline CDR1 is SGHRS and CDR2 is YFSETQ. CDR3 loop: CASSLDASGAGYTF. CDR3 in DNA: TGCGCCAGCAGCTTGGACGCGTCGGGGGCTGGCTACACCTTC.

This chain joins TRBV5-6 and TRBJ1-3; tentatively, D is TRBD1 (6 bases). Per the germline V gene, CDR1 is SGHDT and CDR2 is YYEEEE. Deletions cut 4 bases from V and 0 bases from J, with 8 bases between. The CDR3 totals 14 residues. The CDR3 DNA follows: TGTGCCAGCAGCGGACAGTACTCTGGAAACACCATATATTTT. This sequence encodes CASSGQYSGNTIYF. Complete variable domain (other parts from reference TRBV5-6 and TRBJ1-3): DAGVTQSPTHLIKTRGQQVTLRCSPKSGHDTVSWYQQALGQGPQFIFQYYEEEERQRGNFPDRFSGHQFPNYSSELNVNALLLGDSALYLCASSGQYSGNTIYFGEGSWLTVV.

V is TRBV7-2 and J is TRBJ2-5, with D possibly TRBD2 on 6 matching bases. The V end was cut by 3 bases, the J end by 4 bases, with 15 bases between. Germline V gene data show CDR1 as SGHTA and CDR2 as FQGNSA. The CDR3 length is 15 residues. CDR3 in amino acids: CASSFQGGCGETQYF. The CDR3 region has the DNA TGTGCCAGCAGCTTCCAGGGAGGTTGTGGAGAGACCCAGTACTTC.

The chain links TRBV5-6 to TRBJ1-5, with no clear D. Trimming took 2 bases from V and 2 from J, leaving 14 bases between them. The germline V gene encodes CDR1 SGHDT and CDR2 YYEEEE. This CDR3 contains 16 residues. CDR3 nucleotides: TGTGCCAGCAGCTTTCCGAGTGTGGTGCGCAATCAGCCCCAGCATTTT. It translates to CASSFPSVVRNQPQHF.

A few counts support this clonotype. The rearrangement links TRBV5-1 to TRBJ1-1; weak D call: TRBD1 (5 bases). Looked up from germline, CDR1 is SGHRS and CDR2 is YFSETQ. This CDR3 has 17 amino acids. V was trimmed by 0 bases and J by 0 bases, leaving 15 bases between them. The DNA of the CDR3 is TGCGCCAGCAGCTTGGTCTGGGACGGTAACCTGAACACTGAAGCTTTCTTT. Translated, it gives CASSLVWDGNLNTEAFF.

V usage is TRBV19 and J usage is TRBJ2-3; 10 bases fit TRBD2. Germline V lookup: CDR1 LNHDA, CDR2 SQIVND (reference sequence). The CDR3 is 15 residues long. The trim removed 3 bases at V and 6 bases at J, leaving 6 bases unmatched. CDR3 bases: TGTGCCAGTAGTATGACTGGACTAGCGGCGGATACGCAGTATTTT. This codes for CASSMTGLAADTQYF.

This chain links TRBV5-4 with TRBJ2-3; D is unresolved. CDR3 length equals 14 residues. V dropped 4 bases and J dropped 4 bases, with 13 bases sitting between them. Germline assignment: CDR1 SGHNT and CDR2 YYREEE (reference sequence). CDR3 nucleotides: TGTGCCAGCAGCATACGACCCCAAGCAGATACGCAGTATTTT. It translates to CASSIRPQADTQYF.

Only a few counts were recorded for this clonotype. The J gene is TRBJ1-5, the V gene TRBV6-5; 8 positions agree with TRBD1. The CDR3 runs to 15 residues. CDR1 MNHEY and CDR2 SVGAGI come from the germline V gene. V gave up 7 bases and J gave up 2 bases; unmatched junction bases: 7. The CDR3 DNA reads as TGTGCCAGCATGGACAGGGCCAGAGGCAATCAGCCCCAGCATTTT. It codes for CASMDRARGNQPQHF.

This clonotype has a handful of counts. V gene TRBV11-2 combines with J gene TRBJ2-3, with 8 nucleotides matching TRBD2. The CDR3 is 15 amino acids. Unmatched junction bases numbered 7, after V lost 3 bases and J lost 5 bases. The germline V gene has CDR1 SGHAT and CDR2 FQNNGV. CDR3 in amino acids: CASSFSGGGGDTQYF. As DNA, the CDR3 is TGTGCCAGCAGCTTCAGCGGGGGAGGCGGAGATACGCAGTATTTT. Supplemented by reference TRBV11-2 and TRBJ2-3, the full variable domain reads EAGVAQSPRYKIIEKRQSVAFWCNPISGHATLYWYQQILGQGPKLLIQFQNNGVVDDSQLPKDRFSAERLKGVDSTLKIQPAKLEDSAVYLCASSFSGGGGDTQYFGPGTRLTVL.